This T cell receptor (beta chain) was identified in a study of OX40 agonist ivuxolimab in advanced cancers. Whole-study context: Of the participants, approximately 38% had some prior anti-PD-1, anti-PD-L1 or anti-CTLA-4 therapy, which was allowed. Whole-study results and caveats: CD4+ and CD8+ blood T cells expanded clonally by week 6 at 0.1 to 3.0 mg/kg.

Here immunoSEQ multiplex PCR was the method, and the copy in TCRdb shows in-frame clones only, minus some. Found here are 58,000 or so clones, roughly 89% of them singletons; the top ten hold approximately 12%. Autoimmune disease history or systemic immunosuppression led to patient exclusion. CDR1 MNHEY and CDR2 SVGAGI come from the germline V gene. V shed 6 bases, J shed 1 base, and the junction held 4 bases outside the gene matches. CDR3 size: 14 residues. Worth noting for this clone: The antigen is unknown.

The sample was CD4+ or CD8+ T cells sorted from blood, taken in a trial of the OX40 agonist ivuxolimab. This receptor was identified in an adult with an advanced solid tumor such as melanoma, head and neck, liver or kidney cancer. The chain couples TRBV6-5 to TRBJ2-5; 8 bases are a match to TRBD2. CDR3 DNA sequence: TGTGCCAGCAGCCTTAGCGGGATCCAAGAGACCCAGTACTTC. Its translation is CASSLSGIQETQYF.